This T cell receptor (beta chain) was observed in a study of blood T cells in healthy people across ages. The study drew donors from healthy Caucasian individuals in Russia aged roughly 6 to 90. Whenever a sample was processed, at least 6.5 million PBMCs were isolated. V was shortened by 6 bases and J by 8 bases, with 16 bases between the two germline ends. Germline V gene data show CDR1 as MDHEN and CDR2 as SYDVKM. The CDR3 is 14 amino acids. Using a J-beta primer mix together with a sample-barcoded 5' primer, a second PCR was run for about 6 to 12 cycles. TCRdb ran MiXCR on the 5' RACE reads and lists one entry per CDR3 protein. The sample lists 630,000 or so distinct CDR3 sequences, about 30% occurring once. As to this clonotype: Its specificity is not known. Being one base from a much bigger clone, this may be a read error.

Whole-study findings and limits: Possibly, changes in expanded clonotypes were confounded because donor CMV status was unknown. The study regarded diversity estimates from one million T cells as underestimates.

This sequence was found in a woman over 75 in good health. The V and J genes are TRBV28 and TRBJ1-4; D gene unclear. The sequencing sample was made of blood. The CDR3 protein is CASSRMDLIEKLFF. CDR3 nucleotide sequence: TGTGCCAGCAGCCGGATGGATCTCATAGAAAAACTGTTTTTT.